The clone carrying this T cell receptor (beta chain) was seen more than once but under ten times. Its target is unknown. The record originates from a study of blood T cells in healthy people across ages. General observations from the study: The unknown donor CMV status may have confounded expanded clonotype changes.

It was with a sample-barcoded 5' primer and a J-beta primer mix that a second PCR of roughly 7 to 12 cycles was run. Each CDR3 protein is one row after TCRdb ran MiXCR on the 5' RACE reads. The sample lists around 1,900,000 distinct CDR3 sequences, more than 35% seen once, with more than 20% in the top ten. The CDR3 is 15 amino acids. Germline V gene data show CDR1 as ENHRY and CDR2 as SYGVKD. After removal of 6 bases from V and 2 bases from J, the junction contained 3 bases not matched to a gene. The sequenced sample was blood. This TCR came from a human donor in good health. This sequence joins TRBV10-3 and TRBJ2-1, with 11 positions matching TRBD2. DNA of the CDR3: TGTGCCATCAGCCAGACTAGCGGGGCCTACAATGAGCAGTTCTTC. Encoded protein: CAISQTSGAYNEQFF.